This TCR beta chain appears in the sequencing data of a study of shared clonotypes between healthy human individuals. Study as a whole: Three plates were used per donor for CD4 naive, three for CD4 memory, two for CD8 naive and one for CD8 memory.

About this clone itself: No antigen is known for it.

After removal of 4 bases from V and 7 bases from J, the junction contained 13 bases not matched to a gene. Looked up from germline, CDR1 is SGDLS and CDR2 is YYNGEE. This CDR3 region has 16 residues. TCRdb's table, derived via immunoSEQ multiplex PCR, lists solely in-frame clones and lacks some. In the table there are about 2 million clones, about 95% of which are singletons. Naive CD8 cells lacked CD45RO, underwent positive selection for CCR7 and left out terminally differentiated effector memory CD45RA+ cells. The donors were adults (healthy and HIV-negative) with no recent acute infections or vaccinations. Study findings and constraints: Naive subsets usually exceeded memory subsets in estimated richness.

This chain uses TRBV9 with TRBJ2-1; the match to TRBD1 covers 8 bases. The specimen was naive CD8+ T cells sorted from blood. The TCR comes from a man younger than 35 in good health. CDR3 protein: CASSTPAGGIENEQFF. The CDR3 coding sequence is TGTGCCAGCAGCACTCCGGCAGGGGGCATAGAGAATGAGCAGTTCTTC.